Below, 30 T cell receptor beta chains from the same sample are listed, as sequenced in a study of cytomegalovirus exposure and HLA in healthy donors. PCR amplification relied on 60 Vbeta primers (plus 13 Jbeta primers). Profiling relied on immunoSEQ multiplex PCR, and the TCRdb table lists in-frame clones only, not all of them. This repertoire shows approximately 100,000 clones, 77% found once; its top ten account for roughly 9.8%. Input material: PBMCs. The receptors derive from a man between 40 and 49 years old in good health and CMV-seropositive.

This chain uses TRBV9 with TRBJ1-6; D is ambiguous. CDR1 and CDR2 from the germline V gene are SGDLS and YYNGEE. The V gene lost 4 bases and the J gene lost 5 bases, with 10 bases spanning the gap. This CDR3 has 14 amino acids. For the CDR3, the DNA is TGTGCCAGCAGCTTCACACACGATAATTCACCCCTCCACTTT. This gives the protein CASSFTHDNSPLHF.

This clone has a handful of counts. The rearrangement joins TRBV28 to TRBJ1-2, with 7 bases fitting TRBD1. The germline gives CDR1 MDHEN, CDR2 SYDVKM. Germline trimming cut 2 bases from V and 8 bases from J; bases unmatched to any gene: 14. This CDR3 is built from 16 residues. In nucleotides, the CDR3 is TGTGCCAGCAGTTTAAGGGGCCAGCGTAGGGGGCGAGGCTACACCTTC. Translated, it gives CASSLRGQRRGRGYTF.

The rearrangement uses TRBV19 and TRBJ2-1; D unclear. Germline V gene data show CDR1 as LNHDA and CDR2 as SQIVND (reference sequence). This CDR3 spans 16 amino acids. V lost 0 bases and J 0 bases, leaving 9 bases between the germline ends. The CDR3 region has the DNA TGTGCCAGTAGTATAGAACAGATCACCTCCTACAATGAGCAGTTCTTC. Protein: CASSIEQITSYNEQFF.

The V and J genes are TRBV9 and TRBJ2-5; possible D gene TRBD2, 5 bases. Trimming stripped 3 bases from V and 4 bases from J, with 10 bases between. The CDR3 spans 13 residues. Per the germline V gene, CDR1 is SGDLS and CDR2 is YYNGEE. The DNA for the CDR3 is TGTGCCAGCAGCGCCGGGGATCGAGAGACCCAGTACTTC. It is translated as CASSAGDRETQYF.

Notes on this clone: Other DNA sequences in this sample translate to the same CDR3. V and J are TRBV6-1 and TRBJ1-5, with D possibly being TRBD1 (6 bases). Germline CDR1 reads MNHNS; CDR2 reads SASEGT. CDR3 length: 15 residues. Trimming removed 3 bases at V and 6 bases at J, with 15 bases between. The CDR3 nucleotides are TGTGCCAGCAGTGAGGGGACGGGGGGCGGTCAGCCCCAGCATTTT. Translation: CASSEGTGGGQPQHF.

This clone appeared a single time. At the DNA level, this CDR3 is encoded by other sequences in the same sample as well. The chain's CDR3 is CASSMIGVTEAFF. Here the CDR3 DNA reads TGTGCCAGTAGTATGATAGGGGTCACTGAAGCTTTCTTT. This chain joins TRBV19 and TRBJ1-1; possibly TRBD1 for D (5 bases). Trimming shortened V by 3 bases and J by 4 bases, and 9 bases separated the two germline ends. The CDR3 consists of 13 residues. CDR1 and CDR2 from the germline V gene are LNHDA and SQIVND (reference sequence).

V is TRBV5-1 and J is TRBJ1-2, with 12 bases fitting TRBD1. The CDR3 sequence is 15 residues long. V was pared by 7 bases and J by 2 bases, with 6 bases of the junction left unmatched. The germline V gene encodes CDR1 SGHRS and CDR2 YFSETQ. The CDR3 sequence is CASGDRGPGNYGYTF. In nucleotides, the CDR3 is TGCGCCAGCGGGGACAGGGGGCCTGGAAACTATGGCTACACCTTC.

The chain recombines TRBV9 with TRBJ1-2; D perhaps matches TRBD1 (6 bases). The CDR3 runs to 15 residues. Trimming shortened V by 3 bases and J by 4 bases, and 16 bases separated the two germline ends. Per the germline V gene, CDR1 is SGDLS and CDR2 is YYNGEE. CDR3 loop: CASSGYRASVYGYTF. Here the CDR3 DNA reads TGTGCCAGCAGCGGGTACAGGGCGTCGGTCTATGGCTACACCTTC.

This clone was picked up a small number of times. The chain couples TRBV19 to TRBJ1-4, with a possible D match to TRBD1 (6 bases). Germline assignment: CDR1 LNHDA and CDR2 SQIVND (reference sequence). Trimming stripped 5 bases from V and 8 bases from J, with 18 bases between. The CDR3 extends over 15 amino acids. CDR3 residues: CASSARTAQGEKLFF. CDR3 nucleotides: TGTGCCAGTAGTGCGAGGACAGCCCAGGGGGAAAAACTGTTTTTT.

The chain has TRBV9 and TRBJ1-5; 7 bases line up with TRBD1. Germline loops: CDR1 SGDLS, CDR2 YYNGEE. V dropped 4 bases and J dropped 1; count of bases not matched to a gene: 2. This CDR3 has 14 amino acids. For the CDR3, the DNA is TGTGCCAGCAGCCCACAGGGGAGCAATCAGCCCCAGCATTTT. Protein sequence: CASSPQGSNQPQHF.

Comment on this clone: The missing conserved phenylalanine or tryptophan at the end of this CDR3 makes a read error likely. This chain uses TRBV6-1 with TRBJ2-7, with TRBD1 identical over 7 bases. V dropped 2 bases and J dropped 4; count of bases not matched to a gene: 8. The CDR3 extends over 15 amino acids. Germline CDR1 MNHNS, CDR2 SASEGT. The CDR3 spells CASSEPGTAGYEQYL. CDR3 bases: TGTGCCAGCAGTGAACCCGGGACAGCAGGATACGAGCAGTACCTC.

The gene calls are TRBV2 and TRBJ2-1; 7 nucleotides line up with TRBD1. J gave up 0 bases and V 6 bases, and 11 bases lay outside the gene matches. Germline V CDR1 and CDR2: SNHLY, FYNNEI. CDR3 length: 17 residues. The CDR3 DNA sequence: TGTGCCAGCAGAGACAGACAGGGAAGACGCTCCTACAATGAGCAGTTCTTC. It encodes CASRDRQGRRSYNEQFF.

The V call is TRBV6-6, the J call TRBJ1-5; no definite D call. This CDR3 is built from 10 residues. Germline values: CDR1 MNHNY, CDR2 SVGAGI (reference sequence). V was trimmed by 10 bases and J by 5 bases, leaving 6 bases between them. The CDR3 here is CATGDQPQHF. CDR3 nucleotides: TGTGCCACCGGAGATCAGCCCCAGCATTTT.

The CDR3 loop reads CASSHGTYNYEQYF. The CDR3 region has the DNA TGTGCCAGCAGCCACGGGACATATAACTACGAGCAGTACTTC. The chain couples TRBV5-6 to TRBJ2-7, with a possible D match to TRBD1 (6 bases). Germline V gene sequence: CDR1 SGHDT, CDR2 YYEEEE. This CDR3 comprises 14 residues. The ends were cut back, 4 bases at V and 3 bases at J, with 14 bases in the middle.

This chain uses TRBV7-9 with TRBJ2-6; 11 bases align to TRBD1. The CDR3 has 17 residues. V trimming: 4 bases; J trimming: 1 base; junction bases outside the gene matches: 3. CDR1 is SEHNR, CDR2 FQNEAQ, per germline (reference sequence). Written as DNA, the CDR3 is TGTGCCAGCAGCTACGGACAGGGGGCGTCTGGGGCCAACGTCCTGACTTTC. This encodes CASSYGQGASGANVLTF.

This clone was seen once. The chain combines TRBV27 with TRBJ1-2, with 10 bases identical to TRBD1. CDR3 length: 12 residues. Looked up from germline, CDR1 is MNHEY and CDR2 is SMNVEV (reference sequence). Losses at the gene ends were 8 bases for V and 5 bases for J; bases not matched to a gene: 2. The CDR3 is CASRGQGYGYTF. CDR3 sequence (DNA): TGTGCCAGCCGGGGACAGGGGTATGGCTACACCTTC.

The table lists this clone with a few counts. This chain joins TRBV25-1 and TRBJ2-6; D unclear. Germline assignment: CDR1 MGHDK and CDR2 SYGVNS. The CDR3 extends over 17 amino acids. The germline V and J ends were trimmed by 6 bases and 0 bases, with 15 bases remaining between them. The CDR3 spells CASSENRPISGANVLTF. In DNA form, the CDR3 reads TGTGCCAGCAGCGAGAACAGACCTATCTCTGGGGCCAACGTCCTGACTTTC.

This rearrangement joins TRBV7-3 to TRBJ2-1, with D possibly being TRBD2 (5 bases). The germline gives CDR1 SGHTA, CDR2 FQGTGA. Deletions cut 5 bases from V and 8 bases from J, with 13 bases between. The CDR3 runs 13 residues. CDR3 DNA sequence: TGTGCCAGCAGCCCCCACCGGGAACATGAGCAGTTCTTC. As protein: CASSPHREHEQFF.

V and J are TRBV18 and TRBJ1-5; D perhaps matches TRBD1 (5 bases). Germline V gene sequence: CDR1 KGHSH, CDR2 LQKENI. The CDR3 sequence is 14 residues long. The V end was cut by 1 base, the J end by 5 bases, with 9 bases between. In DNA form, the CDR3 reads TGTGCCAGCTCACCACAGGGGTCGGATCAGCCCCAGCATTTT. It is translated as CASSPQGSDQPQHF.

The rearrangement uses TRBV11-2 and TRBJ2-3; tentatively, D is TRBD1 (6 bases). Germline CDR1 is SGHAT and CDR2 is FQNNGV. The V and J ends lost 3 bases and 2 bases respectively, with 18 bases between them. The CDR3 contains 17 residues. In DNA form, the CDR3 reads TGTGCCAGCAGCTTCCCCCGACAGGATACCTACACAGATACGCAGTATTTT. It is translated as CASSFPRQDTYTDTQYF.

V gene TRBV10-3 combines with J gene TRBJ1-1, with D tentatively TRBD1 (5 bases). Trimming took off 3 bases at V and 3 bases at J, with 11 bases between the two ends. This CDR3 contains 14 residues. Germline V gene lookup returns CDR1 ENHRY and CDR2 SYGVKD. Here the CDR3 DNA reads TGTGCCATCAGTGAAGAAGGGGAGGACACTGAAGCTTTCTTT. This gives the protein CAISEEGEDTEAFF.

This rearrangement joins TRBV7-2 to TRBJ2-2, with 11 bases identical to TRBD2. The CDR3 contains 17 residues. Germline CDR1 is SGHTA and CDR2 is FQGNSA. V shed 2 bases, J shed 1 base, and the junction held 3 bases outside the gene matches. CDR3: CASSLITSGGNTGELFF. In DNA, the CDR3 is TGTGCCAGCAGCTTAATAACTAGCGGGGGGAACACCGGGGAGCTGTTTTTT.

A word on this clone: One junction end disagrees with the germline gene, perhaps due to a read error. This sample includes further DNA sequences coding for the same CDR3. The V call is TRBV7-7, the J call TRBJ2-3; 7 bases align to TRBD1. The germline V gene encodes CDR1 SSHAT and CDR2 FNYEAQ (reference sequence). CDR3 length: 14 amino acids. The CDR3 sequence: CASSLGQGTDTQYF. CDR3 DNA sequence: TGTGCTAGCAGCTTAGGACAGGGCACAGATACGCAGTATTTT.

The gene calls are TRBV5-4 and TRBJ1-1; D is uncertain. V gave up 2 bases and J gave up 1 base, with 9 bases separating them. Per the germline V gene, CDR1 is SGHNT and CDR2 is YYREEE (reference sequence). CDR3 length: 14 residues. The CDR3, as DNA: TGTGCCAGCAGCTTTAGCCGGAGGAACACTGAAGCTTTCTTT. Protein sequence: CASSFSRRNTEAFF.

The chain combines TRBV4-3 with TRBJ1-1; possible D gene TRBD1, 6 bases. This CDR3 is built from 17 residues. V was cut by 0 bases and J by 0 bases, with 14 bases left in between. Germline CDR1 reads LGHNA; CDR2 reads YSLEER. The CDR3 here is CASSQDIRGDVNTEAFF. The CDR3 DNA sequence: TGCGCCAGCAGCCAAGATATCAGGGGAGATGTGAACACTGAAGCTTTCTTT.

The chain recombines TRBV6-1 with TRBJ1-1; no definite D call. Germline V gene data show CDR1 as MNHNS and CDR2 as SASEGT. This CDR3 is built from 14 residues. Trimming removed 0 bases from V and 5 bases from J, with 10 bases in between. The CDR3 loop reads CASSEAVPTTEAFF. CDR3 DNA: TGTGCCAGCAGTGAAGCAGTTCCGACTACTGAAGCTTTCTTT.

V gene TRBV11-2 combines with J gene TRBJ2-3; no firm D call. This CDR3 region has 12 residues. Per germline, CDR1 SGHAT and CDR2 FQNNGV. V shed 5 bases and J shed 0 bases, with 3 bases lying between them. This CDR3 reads CASSPSTDTQYF. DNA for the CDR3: TGTGCCAGCAGCCCTAGCACAGATACGCAGTATTTT.

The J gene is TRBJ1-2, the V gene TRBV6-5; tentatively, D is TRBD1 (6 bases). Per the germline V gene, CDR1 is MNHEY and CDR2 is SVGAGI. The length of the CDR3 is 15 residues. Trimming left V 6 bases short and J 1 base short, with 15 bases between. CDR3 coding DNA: TGTGCCAGCAGACCGCAGGGGAGAAATAACTATGGCTACACCTTC. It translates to CASRPQGRNNYGYTF.

CDR3 nucleotides: TGCGCCAGCAGCCAGGGAGACCGACAGGGTGGCACCATATATTTT. Its translation is CASSQGDRQGGTIYF. The chain is built from TRBV4-1 and TRBJ1-3, with 7 positions matching TRBD1. Trimming took 3 bases from V and 9 from J; bases not matched to a gene: 11. This CDR3 contains 15 residues. From germline, CDR1 is MGHRA and CDR2 YSYEKL.

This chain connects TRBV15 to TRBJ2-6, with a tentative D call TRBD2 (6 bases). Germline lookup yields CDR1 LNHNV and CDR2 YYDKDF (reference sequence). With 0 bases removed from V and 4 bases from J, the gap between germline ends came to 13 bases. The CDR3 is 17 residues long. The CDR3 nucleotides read TGTGCCACCAGCAGAGATCTAGGAGGGGCCGGGGCCAACGTCCTGACTTTC. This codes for CATSRDLGGAGANVLTF.